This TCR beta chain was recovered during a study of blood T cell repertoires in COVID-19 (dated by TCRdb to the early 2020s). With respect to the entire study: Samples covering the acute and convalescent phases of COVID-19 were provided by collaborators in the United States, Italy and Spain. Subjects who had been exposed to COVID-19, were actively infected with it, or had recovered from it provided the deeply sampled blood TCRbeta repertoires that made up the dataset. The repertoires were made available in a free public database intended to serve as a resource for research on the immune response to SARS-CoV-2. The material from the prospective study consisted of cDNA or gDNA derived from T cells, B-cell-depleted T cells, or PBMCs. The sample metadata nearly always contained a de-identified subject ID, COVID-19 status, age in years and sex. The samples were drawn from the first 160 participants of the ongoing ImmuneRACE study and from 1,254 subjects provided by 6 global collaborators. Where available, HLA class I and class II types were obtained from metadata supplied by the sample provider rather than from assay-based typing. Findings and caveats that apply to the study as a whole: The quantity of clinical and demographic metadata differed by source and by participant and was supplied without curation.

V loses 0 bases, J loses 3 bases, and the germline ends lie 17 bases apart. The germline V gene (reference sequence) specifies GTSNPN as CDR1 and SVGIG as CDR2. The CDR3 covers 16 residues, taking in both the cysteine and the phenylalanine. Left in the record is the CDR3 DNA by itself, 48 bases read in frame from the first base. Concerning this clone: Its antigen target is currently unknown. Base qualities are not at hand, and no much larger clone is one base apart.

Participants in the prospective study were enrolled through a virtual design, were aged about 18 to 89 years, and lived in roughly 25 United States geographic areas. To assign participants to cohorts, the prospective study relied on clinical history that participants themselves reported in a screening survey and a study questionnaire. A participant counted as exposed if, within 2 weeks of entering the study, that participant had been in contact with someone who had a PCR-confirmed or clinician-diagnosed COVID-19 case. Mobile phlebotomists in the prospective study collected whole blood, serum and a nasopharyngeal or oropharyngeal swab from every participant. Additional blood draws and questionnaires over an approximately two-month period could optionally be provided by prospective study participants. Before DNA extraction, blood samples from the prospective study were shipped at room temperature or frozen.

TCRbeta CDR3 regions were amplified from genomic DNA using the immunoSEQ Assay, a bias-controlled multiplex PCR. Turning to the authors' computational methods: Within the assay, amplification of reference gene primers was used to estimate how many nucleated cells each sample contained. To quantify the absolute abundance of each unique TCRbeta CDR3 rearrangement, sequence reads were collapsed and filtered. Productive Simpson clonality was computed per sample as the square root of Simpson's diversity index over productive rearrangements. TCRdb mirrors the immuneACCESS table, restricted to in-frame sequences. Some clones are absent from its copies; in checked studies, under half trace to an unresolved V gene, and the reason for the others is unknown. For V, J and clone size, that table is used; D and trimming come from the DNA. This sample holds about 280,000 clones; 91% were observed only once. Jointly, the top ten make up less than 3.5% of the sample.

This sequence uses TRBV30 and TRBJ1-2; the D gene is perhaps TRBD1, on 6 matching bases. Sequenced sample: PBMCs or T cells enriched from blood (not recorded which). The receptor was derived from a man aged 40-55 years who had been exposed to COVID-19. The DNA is TGTGCCTGGAGTGTTAGGTATATGGACAGCCACTATGGCTACACCTTC. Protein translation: CAWSVRYMDSHYGYTF. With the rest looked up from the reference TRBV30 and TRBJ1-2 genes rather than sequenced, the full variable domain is SQTIHQWPATLVQPVGSPLSLECTVEGTSNPNLYWYRQAAGRGLQLLFYSVGIGQISSEVPQNLSASRPQDRQFILSSKKLLLSDSGFYLCAWSVRYMDSHYGYTFGSGTRLTVV.